Following are 20 T cell receptor beta chains from one sample sequenced in a study of type 1 and type 2 diabetes patients. The PCR template was genomic DNA. A primer set of 30 forward and 13 reverse primers amplified the CDR3. MiXCR, run by TCRdb on the multiplex PCR reads, gives a single entry per CDR3 protein. The sample has around 300,000 distinct CDR3 sequences; around 47% are singletons. Sequences were obtained from peripheral blood mononuclear cells (PBMCs). The receptor source for this set is a young man with type 2 diabetes.

The rearrangement uses TRBV4-2 and TRBJ2-7, with D unresolved. This CDR3 has 12 amino acids. CDR1 LGHNA and CDR2 YNFKEQ come from the germline V gene. Trimming left V 1 base short and J 3 bases short, with 4 bases between. The CDR3 DNA is TGTGCCAGCAGCCAAGTAATCTACGAGCAGTACTTC. This encodes CASSQVIYEQYF.

This clonotype was recorded a few times. The chain links TRBV27 to TRBJ2-5; D may match TRBD1 or TRBD2 (6 bases each). Germline V gene data show CDR1 as MNHEY and CDR2 as SMNVEV (reference sequence). This CDR3 region has 15 residues. Trimming removed 8 bases at V and 2 bases at J, with 18 bases between. CDR3 nucleotide sequence: TGTGCCAGCCGTGGTCTAGGGGGGATTCAAGAGACCCAGTACTTC. Translating gives CASRGLGGIQETQYF.

V and J are TRBV28 and TRBJ2-6; 8 bases agree with TRBD2. Germline V CDR1 and CDR2: MDHEN, SYDVKM. This CDR3 spans 16 amino acids. Unmatched junction bases numbered 5, after V lost 5 bases and J lost 2 bases. DNA for the CDR3: TGTGCCAGCAGTCGAAGCGGGGGTACTGGGGCCAACGTCCTGACTTTC. It encodes CASSRSGGTGANVLTF.

This clonotype was counted only a few times. V is TRBV15 and J is TRBJ1-4; D not certain. Germline CDR1 reads LNHNV; CDR2 reads YYDKDF (reference sequence). The CDR3 contains 12 residues. Trimming removed 8 bases from V and 4 bases from J, with 8 bases in between. CDR3 sequence reads: CATRGGNEKLFF. The CDR3 nucleotides read TGTGCCACCCGGGGAGGTAATGAAAAACTGTTTTTT.

The gene calls are TRBV28 and TRBJ1-2, with D tentatively TRBD1 (6 bases). The CDR3 has 14 amino acids. The germline V gene has CDR1 MDHEN and CDR2 SYDVKM. Trimming took off 10 bases at V and 4 bases at J, with 19 bases between the two ends. The CDR3 here is CATRPMGAGYGYTF. The CDR3 nucleotides read TGTGCCACCCGTCCGATGGGGGCGGGCTATGGCTACACCTTC.

The V gene is TRBV28, the J gene TRBJ1-1, with D possibly TRBD1 on 5 matching bases. In germline, CDR1 is MDHEN, CDR2 SYDVKM. V dropped 3 bases and J dropped 3 bases, with 20 bases sitting between them. The CDR3 has 17 residues. The CDR3 region is CASSFQGGIEWDTEAFF. CDR3 bases: TGTGCCAGCAGTTTTCAGGGAGGCATTGAATGGGACACTGAAGCTTTCTTT.

This clonotype came up many times. The chain employs TRBV15 and TRBJ1-4; D remains unclear. From germline, CDR1 is LNHNV and CDR2 YYDKDF (reference sequence). The CDR3 covers 12 residues. Trimming stripped 1 base from V and 8 bases from J, with 5 bases between. The CDR3 loop is CATSRVAEKLFF. CDR3 sequence (DNA): TGTGCCACCAGCAGAGTTGCAGAAAAACTGTTTTTT.

This clonotype was recorded a few times. V usage is TRBV20-1 and J usage is TRBJ2-7, with TRBD2 matching over 9 bases. The germline CDR1 and CDR2 sequences are DFQATT and SNEGSKA (reference sequence). With V trimmed by 4 bases and J by 0 bases, 7 bases remained unmatched. The CDR3 contains 15 residues. The CDR3 region is CSATILAGSSYEQYF. The DNA for the CDR3 is TGCAGTGCTACGATACTAGCGGGTAGCTCCTACGAGCAGTACTTC.

The chain employs TRBV19 and TRBJ2-2; D gene uncertain. This CDR3 contains 14 residues. V lost 4 bases, J lost 4 bases, and 10 bases lay in between. Germline V gene sequence: CDR1 LNHDA, CDR2 SQIVND (reference sequence). Here the CDR3 reads CASSTSLGTGELFF. The CDR3 coding sequence is TGTGCCAGTAGTACCTCTTTGGGCACCGGGGAGCTGTTTTTT. Complete variable domain (other parts from reference TRBV19 and TRBJ2-2): DGGITQSPKYLFRKEGQNVTLSCEQNLNHDAMYWYRQDPGQGLRLIYYSQIVNDFQKGDIAEGYSVSREKKESFPLTVTSAQKNPTAFYLCASSTSLGTGELFFGEGSRLTVL.

This clonotype was recorded a few times. The chain carries TRBV2 and TRBJ1-1; TRBD1 matches at 8 bases. Germline V gene lookup returns CDR1 SNHLY and CDR2 FYNNEI. The CDR3 is made up of 13 amino acids. Trimming cost V 6 bases and J 6 bases; bases outside gene matches: 6. Here the CDR3 reads CASSSDRAPEAFF. The CDR3 DNA follows: TGTGCCAGCAGCTCGGACAGGGCCCCTGAAGCTTTCTTT.

The chain links TRBV25-1 to TRBJ2-7; 11 bases line up with TRBD2. The germline V gene has CDR1 MGHDK and CDR2 SYGVNS. The CDR3 consists of 15 residues. V was pared by 6 bases and J by 6 bases, with 10 bases of the junction left unmatched. The CDR3 nucleotides read TGTGCCAGCAGCCGGTTCCTAGCGGGAGGCGGCGAGCAGTACTTC. Protein product: CASSRFLAGGGEQYF.

This clonotype was counted at least ten times. The V call is TRBV30, the J call TRBJ2-7, with D possibly TRBD1 on 5 matching bases. Trimming took 3 bases from V and 6 from J, leaving 12 bases between them. Germline V lookup: CDR1 GTSNPN, CDR2 SVGIG (reference sequence). This CDR3 has 12 residues. DNA of the CDR3: TGTGCCTGGAGCCTATTAAGGGGCGAGCAGTACTTC. It yields the protein CAWSLLRGEQYF.

The gene calls are TRBV30 and TRBJ1-1, with TRBD1 matching 7 bases. Germline CDR1 reads GTSNPN; CDR2 reads SVGIG (reference sequence). The J segment lost 8 bases and the V segment lost 7 bases, leaving 10 bases of the junction unmatched. The CDR3 has 12 amino acids. Here the CDR3 reads CAFNSGGWEAFF. The CDR3 DNA follows: TGTGCCTTCAACTCAGGGGGTTGGGAAGCTTTCTTT.

The V and J genes are TRBV6-5 and TRBJ1-2; D is undetermined. V lost 2 bases and J lost 5, with 12 bases in between. The germline gives CDR1 MNHEY, CDR2 SVGAGI. This CDR3 has 14 residues. The CDR3 DNA reads TGTGCCAGCAGTTACGGGGATTTAAGTTATGGCTACACCTTC. Translating it yields CASSYGDLSYGYTF.

This clonotype was observed many times. V usage is TRBV15 and J usage is TRBJ1-1; D remains unclear. This CDR3 has 13 residues. The germline CDR1 and CDR2 sequences are LNHNV and YYDKDF (reference sequence). Between the trimmed V and J ends, which lost 6 bases and 2 bases, there was a span of 10 bases. DNA for the CDR3: TGTGCCACCAGGTTAGGACTAAACACTGAAGCTTTCTTT. Translation: CATRLGLNTEAFF.

This chain connects TRBV12-5 to TRBJ2-2; 9 bases map to TRBD1. The CDR3 is made up of 16 amino acids. From germline, CDR1 is LGHNT and CDR2 FRNRAP. V gave up 6 bases and J gave up 8 bases; unmatched junction bases: 13. CDR3 loop: CASGRQWDREAGELFF. CDR3 nucleotides: TGTGCTAGTGGCCGCCAATGGGACAGGGAGGCGGGGGAGCTGTTTTTT.

About this clonotype: This may be a read error: a much more frequent sequence differs by one nucleotide. The V gene is TRBV28, the J gene TRBJ1-2; D perhaps matches TRBD1 (5 bases). This CDR3 contains 12 residues. The germline CDR1 and CDR2 sequences are MDHEN and SYDVKM. V lost 6 bases and J 4 bases, leaving 9 bases between the germline ends. The CDR3 is CASSPGSYGYTF. CDR3 nucleotide sequence: TGTGCCAGCAGCCCAGGGAGCTATGGCTACACCTTC.

The rearrangement joins TRBV6-6 to TRBJ2-7; no firm D call. V was pared by 0 bases and J by 5 bases, with 8 bases between. CDR1 is MNHNY, CDR2 SVGAGI, per germline (reference sequence). The CDR3 is 13 amino acids. CDR3 loop: CASSYSTPNEQYF. In DNA, the CDR3 is TGTGCCAGCAGTTACTCGACCCCAAACGAGCAGTACTTC.

In the case of this clonotype: One end of the junction varies from germline; a read error may be responsible. V and J are TRBV5-1 and TRBJ2-1, with TRBD1 matching over 7 bases. The CDR3 runs to 12 residues. CDR1 and CDR2 (germline): SGHRS, YFSETQ. As DNA, the CDR3 is TGCGCCAGCAGCCAAGGGGGCCCGGTTGAGTCCTTC. It translates to CASSQGGPVESF.

This rearrangement joins TRBV24-1 to TRBJ2-2; D ambiguous. CDR3 length: 12 amino acids. Trimming removed 0 bases at V and 8 bases at J, with 3 bases between. The germline V gene encodes CDR1 KGHDR and CDR2 SFDVKD. As DNA, the CDR3 is TGTGCCACCAGTGATTTGTTGGGGGAGCTGTTTTTT. The encoded protein is CATSDLLGELFF.